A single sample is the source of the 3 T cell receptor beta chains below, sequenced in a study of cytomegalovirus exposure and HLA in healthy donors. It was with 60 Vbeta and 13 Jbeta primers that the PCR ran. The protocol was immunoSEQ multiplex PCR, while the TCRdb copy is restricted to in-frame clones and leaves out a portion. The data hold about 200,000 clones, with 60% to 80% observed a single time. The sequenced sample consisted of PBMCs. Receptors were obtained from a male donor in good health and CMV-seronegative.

CDR3 nucleotides: TGTGCCAGTAGTCCGGTCAGGGGAGGGCGGGGCAATGAGCAGTTCTTC. It encodes CASSPVRGGRGNEQFF. V gene TRBV19 combines with J gene TRBJ2-1; D possibly corresponds to TRBD2 (7 bases). The CDR3 has 16 residues. Trimming removed 5 bases at V and 6 bases at J, with 20 bases between. In germline, CDR1 is LNHDA, CDR2 SQIVND (reference sequence).

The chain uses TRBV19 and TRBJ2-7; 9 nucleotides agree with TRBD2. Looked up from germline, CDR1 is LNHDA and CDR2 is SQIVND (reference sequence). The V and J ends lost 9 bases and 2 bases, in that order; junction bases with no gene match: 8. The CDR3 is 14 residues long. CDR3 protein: CASISGRGTYEQYF. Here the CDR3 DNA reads TGTGCCAGCATTAGCGGGAGAGGGACCTACGAGCAGTACTTC.

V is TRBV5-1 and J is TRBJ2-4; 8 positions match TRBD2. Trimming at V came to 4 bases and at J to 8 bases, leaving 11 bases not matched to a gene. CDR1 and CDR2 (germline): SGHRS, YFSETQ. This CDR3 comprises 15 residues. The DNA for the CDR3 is TGCGCCAGCAGCCCGGGAGCGGGGGAGAGAGACATTCAGTACTTC. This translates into CASSPGAGERDIQYF.